This record concerns one T cell receptor (beta chain) sequence. Its antigen is not yet known. Base qualities are missing; no much larger clone stands one base away. The sample's time point label is to be understood as: persistent/refractory GD, antithyroid drugs over 5 years with positive TRAb. For both TCR sequencing and RNA sequencing, RNA was extracted from PBMCs in TRIzol. The diagnosis of Graves' disease was made according to American Thyroid Association guidelines. Patients for the study were recruited at an endocrinology department in Xi'an, China. Each patient gave about 9.1 milliliters of peripheral blood, collected in an EDTA anticoagulant tube. Ficoll Paque Plus density gradient separation was used to isolate PBMCs, and no further T cell sorting was performed. An Agilent 2100 Bioanalyzer and agarose gel were used to check RNA quality, and a NanoDrop 2000 was used to measure RNA concentration.

The library was produced with multiplex PCR. The instrument given in TCRdb is Illumina HiSeq 4000. To build TCR beta libraries, CDR3 regions were amplified by Arm-PCR using iRepertoire HTBI primers. Before sequencing, the PCR products underwent gel purification. In the paper's pipeline: Across samples, 55 to 80 TRBV and roughly 15 TRBJ segments were identified and used for gene usage analysis of CDR3 amino acid clonotypes. Filtered high-quality paired reads were merged into contigs using COPE and FqMerger. BLAST was used to align contigs to the IMGT TRBV, TRBD and TRBJ reference genes, and CDR3 was defined following IMGT. Clonotypes above 0.1% frequency were classified as highly expanded clones. Shannon entropy was used to measure repertoire diversity, and the Gini coefficient was used to measure V-J evenness. A clonotype was considered public if more than one individual shared it. TCRdb cleaned the public reads at Q25 with fastp, built clones with MiXCR and kept in-frame beta chains. Every distinct CDR3 protein forms one entry, paired with its most common genes and DNA. For this entry, the V and J calls and clone size follow TCRdb and not the study's own pipeline. Across this sample there are almost 350,000 distinct CDR3 sequences, with 15% to 20% seen only once. Less than 35% of the sample is in the top ten clones.

The data were taken from a study of regulatory T cells in long-lasting Graves disease (dated by TCRdb to the early 2020s). Turning to the overall study: Persistent Graves' disease meant more than 5 years of antithyroid drug treatment with TSH receptor autoantibodies that stayed positive. This study used TCR sequencing and RNA sequencing of peripheral blood to compare persistent Graves' disease patients against newly diagnosed Graves' disease patients. The study was registered as a clinical trial and conducted in China. A total of roughly 33 samples were covered by TCR sequencing, comprising some 13 persistent and around 20 newly diagnosed Graves' disease patients. In the clinical cohort, patients with persistent Graves' disease had used antithyroid drugs for an average of roughly ten years. The full study reports these points: Persistent patients shared more public clonotypes among themselves (over 2,500) than newly diagnosed patients did (over 950). Compared with newly diagnosed patients, patients with persistent Graves' disease had lower TCR Shannon entropy and fewer highly expanded clones, which suggests clonal expansion. Only the TCR beta chain was sequenced and analyzed. The authors noted that the small sample size was a limitation that may lower accuracy. Because the primary lesion, thyroid tissue, could not be accessed, the study looked at peripheral blood alone.

This TCR was sampled from a female donor with Graves disease. The sample was peripheral blood mononuclear cells (PBMCs), taken when the disease was refractory, from a patient treated with antithyroid drugs.

The CDR3 sequence is CASSQRQETQYF. The nucleotide sequence is given as TGTGCCAGCAGCCAAAGGCAAGAGACCCAGTACTTC. The rearrangement combines TRBV7-6 with TRBJ2-5, with no reliable assignment of the D segment. The V end loses 5 bases and the J end loses 2 bases, and a stretch of 6 bases separates them. Inclusive of the bounding cysteine and phenylalanine, the CDR3 is 12 residues long. Left in the record is the CDR3 DNA by itself, 36 bases read in frame from the first base. The CDR1 and CDR2 encoded by the germline V gene are SGHVS and FNYEAQ.